The 17 T cell receptor beta chains in this list originate from one sample, sequenced in a study of T cells in women clearing cervical HPV infection. This table comes from immunoSEQ multiplex PCR, and its TCRdb copy is limited to in-frame clones, with some not included. The sample totals about 20,000 clones. Sequenced material: blood buffy coat. The receptors here all came from a woman aged 18 to 75 with a cervical HPV16 infection that either progressed to CIN3+ or cleared (not recorded which).

For this clone: From the germline J gene comes the end of the CDR3, since the read stops 3 residues before it. This sequence joins TRBV18 and TRBJ2-5, with 9 bases identical to TRBD2. The CDR3 totals 16 residues. Germline assignment: CDR1 KGHSH and CDR2 LQKENI. V shed 5 bases and J 5 bases; nucleotides not matched to a gene: 12. The CDR3 is CASSSRLAVTHETQYF. CDR3 bases read: TGTGCCAGCTCATCCCGACTAGCGGTGACTCATGAGACC.

About this clone: Sequencing ends 3 residues short of the CDR3 end; the germline J gene provides the rest. This sequence joins TRBV6-2 or TRBV6-3 and TRBJ2-3, with D tentatively TRBD2 (7 bases). The V gene lost 5 bases and the J gene lost 2 bases, with 11 bases spanning the gap. This CDR3 contains 14 residues. The germline CDR1 and CDR2 sequences are MNHEY and SVGEGT. The CDR3 loop reads CASSRGGDTDTQYF. CDR3 bases read: TGTGCCAGCAGTAGAGGGGGGGACACAGATACG.

Details on this clone: The DNA ends 3 residues before the CDR3 does, and the rest of the CDR3 is filled in from the germline J gene. This chain links TRBV5-4 with TRBJ2-2; 7 positions match TRBD2. The germline CDR1 and CDR2 sequences are SGHNT and YYREEE (reference sequence). The junction had 3 bases not matched to a gene; V was cut back by 0 bases and J by 7 bases. CDR3 length equals 14 residues. The CDR3 loop reads CASSLDWGGGELFF. The CDR3 bases that were read are TGTGCCAGCAGCTTGGACTGGGGGGGCGGGGAG.

The CDR3 loop reads CASRRQGAQGYTF. The part of the CDR3 DNA that was read is TGTGCCAGCAGACGACAGGGGGCGCAGGGC. V usage is TRBV7-9 and J usage is TRBJ1-2; 10 nucleotides align to TRBD1. The CDR3 is cut off 3 residues early in the read; its end comes from the germline J gene. The CDR3 spans 13 residues. Per germline, CDR1 SEHNR and CDR2 FQNEAQ (reference sequence).

A word on this clone: The read terminates 3 residues ahead of where the CDR3 ends, so the germline J gene completes it. The genes are TRBV18 and TRBJ1-4; 7 positions agree with TRBD1. The CDR3 spans 15 residues. Germline loops: CDR1 KGHSH, CDR2 LQKENI. J was trimmed by 8 bases and V by 1 base; bases with no gene match: 7. The CDR3 loop reads CASSPRRGREEKLFF. CDR3 DNA (partial): TGTGCCAGCTCACCACGGAGGGGGCGCGAGGAAAAA.

A remark on this clone: The read ends 3 residues early relative to the CDR3; the germline J gene fills the gap. V and J are TRBV20-1 and TRBJ1-1; 8 bases line up with TRBD1. Per germline, CDR1 DFQATT and CDR2 SNEGSKA (reference sequence). The CDR3 runs 15 residues. With 0 bases clipped from V and 3 bases from J, the junction kept 6 bases outside the gene matches. This CDR3 is CSARDPRQGYTEAFF. CDR3 bases read: TGCAGTGCTAGAGATCCAAGACAGGGGTACACTGAA.

On this clone itself: The read ends 3 residues early relative to the CDR3; the germline J gene fills the gap. The chain employs TRBV18 and TRBJ1-2, with 7 bases identical to TRBD1. The CDR3 has 16 amino acids. Germline lookup yields CDR1 KGHSH and CDR2 LQKENI. The CDR3 here is CASSPRAGGPFNDYTF. Partial CDR3 DNA: TGTGCCAGCTCCCCGAGAGCAGGGGGGCCTTTCAATGAC.

Notes on this clone: The read falls 3 residues short of the CDR3 end, and the missing part is taken from the germline J gene. This chain connects TRBV20-1 to TRBJ2-2; no clear D gene. Germline CDR1 is DFQATT and CDR2 is SNEGSKA (reference sequence). The CDR3 totals 14 residues. Partial CDR3 DNA: TGCAGTGCTAGAGTGCAGGCGAATAATTCACCG. It yields the protein CSARVQANNSP. The whole CDR3 sequence is CSARVQANNSPLFF.

Of note for this clone: Coverage ceases 3 residues before the CDR3 finishes, and the germline J gene fills in the end. The chain couples TRBV7-2 to TRBJ2-5; TRBD1 matches 9 bases. CDR3 length: 14 amino acids. Trimming took 5 bases from V and 4 from J; bases not matched to a gene: 5. The germline CDR1 and CDR2 sequences are SGHTA and FQGNSA. CDR3 sequence reads: CASSPDRGAETQYF. The sequenced part of the CDR3 DNA is TGTGCCAGCAGCCCGGACAGGGGAGCAGAGACC.

In regard to this clone: Sequencing ends 3 residues short of the CDR3 end; the germline J gene provides the rest. V usage is TRBV7-3 and J usage is TRBJ2-2; 7 bases line up with TRBD2. V dropped 5 bases and J dropped 1; count of bases not matched to a gene: 7. Germline V gene lookup returns CDR1 SGHTA and CDR2 FQGTGA. The CDR3 totals 16 residues. The covered CDR3 bases are TGTGCCAGCAGCCTAGCGGATCGGAAGAACACCGGGGAG. Protein product: CASSLADRKNTGE. The whole CDR3 protein is CASSLADRKNTGELFF.

Worth noting for this clone: The CDR3 end falls 3 residues outside the read, so it is completed with the germline J gene. The chain links TRBV5-5 to TRBJ2-7; TRBD1 agrees at 9 bases. J was trimmed by 6 bases and V by 2 bases; bases with no gene match: 9. In germline, CDR1 is SGHKS, CDR2 YYEKEE (reference sequence). The length of the CDR3 is 15 residues. CDR3 region: CASSFGDRDFSEQYF. Incomplete CDR3 DNA: TGTGCCAGCAGCTTCGGGGACAGGGACTTTTCCGAG.

CDR3 DNA, as far as it was read: TGTGCCGAGCGGGGGACCCCCACCGGGGAG. Protein product: CAERGTPTGE. The full-length CDR3 reads as CAERGTPTGELFF. The chain couples TRBV6-2 or TRBV6-3 to TRBJ2-2, with 8 bases identical to TRBD2. The read is 3 residues too short to cover the CDR3 end, so that end is filled in from the germline J gene. CDR3 length: 13 residues. The J segment lost 4 bases and the V segment lost 11 bases, leaving 6 bases of the junction unmatched. The germline V gene encodes CDR1 MNHEY and CDR2 SVGEGT.

To note about this clone: The read terminates 3 residues before the CDR3 end, so the remaining end is supplied by the germline J gene. This rearrangement joins TRBV20-1 to TRBJ1-5; 10 positions agree with TRBD1. Germline trimming cut 4 bases from V and 1 base from J; bases unmatched to any gene: 1. The length of the CDR3 is 14 residues. The germline CDR1 and CDR2 sequences are DFQATT and SNEGSKA (reference sequence). The CDR3 sequence: CSAKTGGSNQPQHF. CDR3 bases read: TGCAGTGCTAAGACAGGGGGCAGCAATCAGCCC.

Turning to this clone: The read falls 3 residues short of the CDR3 end, and the missing part is taken from the germline J gene. The chain combines TRBV19 with TRBJ2-3, with D possibly matching TRBD2 (5 bases). The CDR3 has 15 residues. CDR1 LNHDA and CDR2 SQIVND come from the germline V gene (reference sequence). Incomplete CDR3 DNA: TGTGCCAGTAGTATAGCAGCGAGCGGCGAAGAGACG. Its protein is CASSIAASGEET. The full CDR3 protein reads CASSIAASGEETQYF. Based on the CDR3 plus reference TRBV19 and TRBJ2-3, the full variable domain is DGGITQSPKYLFRKEGQNVTLSCEQNLNHDAMYWYRQDPGQGLRLIYYSQIVNDFQKGDIAEGYSVSREKKESFPLTVTSAQKNPTAFYLCASSIAASGEETQYFGPGTRLTVL.

To note about this clone: Coverage ceases 3 residues before the CDR3 finishes, and the germline J gene fills in the end. The gene calls are TRBV6-1 and TRBJ1-2, with 10 bases fitting TRBD1. With 2 bases clipped from V and 4 bases from J, the junction kept 4 bases outside the gene matches. The CDR3 runs 15 residues. Looked up from germline, CDR1 is MNHNS and CDR2 is SASEGT. The CDR3 sequence is CASSERWTGGYGYTF. CDR3 DNA (partial): TGTGCCAGCAGTGAAAGATGGACAGGGGGCTATGGC.

About this clone: Read coverage stops 3 residues before the CDR3 terminus; the germline J gene supplies the remainder. The rearrangement uses TRBV4-2 and TRBJ1-5, with D uncertain. Germline V gene lookup returns CDR1 LGHNA and CDR2 YNFKEQ. CDR3 length: 13 amino acids. The germline V and J ends were trimmed by 0 bases and 5 bases, with 5 bases remaining between them. The part of the CDR3 DNA that was read is TGTGCCAGCAGCCAAGAGGCAGATCAGCCC. Translating gives CASSQEADQP. Given in full, the CDR3 is CASSQEADQPQHF.

For this clone: The read stops 3 residues short of the end of the CDR3; the missing end is completed from the germline J gene. This sequence joins TRBV10-3 and TRBJ1-1; TRBD1 agrees at 8 bases. The V gene's germline CDR1 is ENHRY and CDR2 SYGVKD. V was clipped by 10 bases and J by 5 bases; unmatched bases: 12. CDR3 length: 14 residues. The CDR3 sequence: CATLLDRGGTEAFF. The DNA read from the CDR3 is TGTGCCACCCTATTAGACAGGGGAGGGACTGAA.